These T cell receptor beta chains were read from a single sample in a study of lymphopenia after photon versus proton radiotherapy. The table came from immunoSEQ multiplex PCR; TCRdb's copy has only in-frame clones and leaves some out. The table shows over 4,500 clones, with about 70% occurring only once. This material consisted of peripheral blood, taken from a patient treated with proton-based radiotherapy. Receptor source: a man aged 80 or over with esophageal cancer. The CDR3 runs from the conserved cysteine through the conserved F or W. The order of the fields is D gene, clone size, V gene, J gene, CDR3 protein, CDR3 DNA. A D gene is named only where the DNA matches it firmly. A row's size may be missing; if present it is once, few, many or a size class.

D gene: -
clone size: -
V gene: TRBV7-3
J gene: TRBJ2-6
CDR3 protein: CASSSQVVGPASGANVLTF
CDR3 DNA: TGTGCCAGCAGCTCCCAAGTTGTGGGGCCGGCCTCTGGGGCCAACGTCCTGACTTTC

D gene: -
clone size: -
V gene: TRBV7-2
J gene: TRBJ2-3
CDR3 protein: CASSLSEDTQYF
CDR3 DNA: TGTGCCAGCAGCTTATCCGAGGATACGCAGTATTTT

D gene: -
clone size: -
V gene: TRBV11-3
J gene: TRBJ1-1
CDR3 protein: CASSLDQNTEAFF
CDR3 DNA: TGTGCCAGCAGCTTAGATCAGAACACTGAAGCTTTCTTT

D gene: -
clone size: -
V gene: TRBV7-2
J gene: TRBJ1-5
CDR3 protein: CASSDQGGRGNQPQHF
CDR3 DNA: TGTGCCAGCAGCGACCAGGGAGGAAGGGGCAATCAGCCCCAGCATTTT

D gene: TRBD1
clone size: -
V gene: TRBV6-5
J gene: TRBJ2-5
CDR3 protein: CASSYDRAQETQYF
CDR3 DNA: TGTGCCAGCAGTTACGACAGGGCCCAAGAGACCCAGTACTTC

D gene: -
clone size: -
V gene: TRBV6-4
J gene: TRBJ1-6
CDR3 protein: CASKDQRKALHF
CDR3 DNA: TGTGCCAGCAAGGATCAGCGGAAGGCCCTCCACTTT

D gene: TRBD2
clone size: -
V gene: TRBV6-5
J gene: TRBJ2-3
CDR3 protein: CASSYYPGGTTDTQYF
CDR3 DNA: TGTGCCAGCAGTTACTATCCGGGGGGTACCACAGATACGCAGTATTTT

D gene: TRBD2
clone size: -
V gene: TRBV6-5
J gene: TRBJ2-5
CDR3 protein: CASRRLAGATETQYF
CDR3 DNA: TGTGCCAGCAGGAGACTAGCGGGAGCCACAGAGACCCAGTACTTC

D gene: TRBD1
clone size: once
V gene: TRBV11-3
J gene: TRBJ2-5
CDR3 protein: CASFGTGKETQYF
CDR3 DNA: TGTGCCAGCTTCGGGACAGGGAAAGAGACCCAGTACTTC

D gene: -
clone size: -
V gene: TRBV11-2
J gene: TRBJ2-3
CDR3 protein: CASSLGARTDTQYF
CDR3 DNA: TGTGCCAGCAGCTTGGGGGCCCGTACAGATACGCAGTATTTT

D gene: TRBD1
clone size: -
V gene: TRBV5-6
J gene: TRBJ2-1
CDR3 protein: CASSFSSGTGVNEQFF
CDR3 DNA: TGTGCCAGCAGCTTTTCATCCGGGACAGGGGTTAATGAGCAGTTCTTC

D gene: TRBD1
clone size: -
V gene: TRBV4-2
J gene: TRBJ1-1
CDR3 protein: CASSRLQGAFTEAFF
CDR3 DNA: TGTGCCAGCAGCCGATTACAGGGGGCGTTCACTGAAGCTTTCTTT

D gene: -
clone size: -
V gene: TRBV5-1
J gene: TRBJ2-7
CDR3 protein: CASSLDLGGYEQYF
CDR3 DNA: TGCGCCAGCAGCTTGGACCTCGGAGGGTACGAGCAGTACTTC

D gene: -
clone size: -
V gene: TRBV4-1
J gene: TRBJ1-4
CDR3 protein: CASSQSLFGTNEKLFF
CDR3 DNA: TGCGCCAGCAGCCAGAGTCTCTTTGGGACTAATGAAAAACTGTTTTTT

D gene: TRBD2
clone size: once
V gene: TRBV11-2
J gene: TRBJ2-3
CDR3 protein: CASNDRASGFSDTQYF
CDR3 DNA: TGTGCCAGCAATGACCGGGCTAGCGGCTTTTCGGATACGCAGTATTTT